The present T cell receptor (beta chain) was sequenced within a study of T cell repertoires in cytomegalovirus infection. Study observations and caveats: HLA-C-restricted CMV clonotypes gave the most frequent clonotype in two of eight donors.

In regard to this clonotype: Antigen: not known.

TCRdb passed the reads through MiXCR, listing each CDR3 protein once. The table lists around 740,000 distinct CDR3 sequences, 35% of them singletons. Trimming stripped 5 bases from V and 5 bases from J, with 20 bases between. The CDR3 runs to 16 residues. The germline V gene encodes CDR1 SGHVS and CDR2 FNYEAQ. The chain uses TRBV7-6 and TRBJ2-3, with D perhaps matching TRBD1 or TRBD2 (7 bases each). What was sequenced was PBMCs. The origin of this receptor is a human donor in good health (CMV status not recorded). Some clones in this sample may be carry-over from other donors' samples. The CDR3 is CASSATGEGARDTQYF. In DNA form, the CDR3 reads TGTGCCAGCAGCGCCACGGGGGAGGGGGCAAGAGATACGCAGTATTTT.